This T cell receptor (beta chain) was recorded in a study of cytomegalovirus exposure and HLA in healthy donors. Study context: Unique TCRs from HLA-typed donors, approximately 80 million of them, were held in an early data release. Findings and limits, study-wide: In a later analysis, parvovirus B19, influenza, CMV and Epstein-Barr virus appeared linked to several top co-occurrence clusters.

The CDR3 has 14 amino acids. Germline V gene data show CDR1 as MNHEY and CDR2 as SVGAGI. J was trimmed by 4 bases and V by 6 bases; bases with no gene match: 6. The PCR ran on 60 Vbeta and 13 Jbeta primers. The repertoire was sequenced with immunoSEQ multiplex PCR; TCRdb's copy has only in-frame clones and lacks some. The table lists approximately 140,000 clones, 80% to 90% of them singletons. Concerning this clone itself: Its antigen is unidentified.

Sequencing was carried out using PBMCs. The TCR comes from a man between 45 and 60 years old in good health and CMV-seronegative. The genes are TRBV6-5 and TRBJ2-7; 10 positions agree with TRBD1. DNA of the CDR3: TGTGCCAGCAGGTTCGGGACAGGGGCTTACGAGCAGTACTTC. The encoded protein is CASRFGTGAYEQYF.